The 26 T cell receptor beta chains below come from one sample, sequenced in a study of shared clonotypes between healthy human individuals. Some clones are missing from TCRdb's copy, which holds only in-frame ones; the method was immunoSEQ multiplex PCR. The top ten clones hold around 0.13% of a sample with under 2,500,000 clones, approximately 96% of them seen once. The sequencing sample was made of naive CD4+ T cells sorted from blood. This sample's subset: CD45RA+ positively selected. All receptors come from a young man in good health.

This clone is a singleton in its sample. The chain couples TRBV28 to TRBJ1-2; 7 bases fit TRBD1. The ends lost 3 bases at V and 8 bases at J; junction bases unmatched: 9. The germline gives CDR1 MDHEN, CDR2 SYDVKM. There are 14 residues in the CDR3. The DNA for the CDR3 is TGTGCCAGCAGTTTTCCTGACAGGGCAAGGGGCTACACCTTC. Its translation: CASSFPDRARGYTF.

This chain joins TRBV5-1 and TRBJ2-7, with 10 bases fitting TRBD1. J gave up 6 bases and V 8 bases, and 14 bases lay outside the gene matches. Germline CDR1 and CDR2: SGHRS and YFSETQ. The CDR3 is 15 residues long. CDR3 residues: CASRQGASGSGEQYF. The CDR3 nucleotides are TGCGCCAGTCGACAGGGGGCAAGTGGGTCTGGCGAGCAGTACTTC. Supplemented by reference TRBV5-1 and TRBJ2-7, the full variable domain reads KAGVTQTPRYLIKTRGQQVTLSCSPISGHRSVSWYQQTPGQGLQFLFEYFSETQRNKGNFPGRFSGRQFSNSRSEMNVSTLELGDSALYLCASRQGASGSGEQYFGPGTRLTVT.

The chain has TRBV5-4 and TRBJ2-7, with 12 nucleotides matching TRBD1. Germline V gives CDR1 SGHNT, CDR2 YYREEE (reference sequence). The CDR3 has 14 amino acids. V shed 0 bases, J shed 8 bases, and the junction held 3 bases outside the gene matches. DNA of the CDR3: TGTGCCAGCAGCTTGGCCGGGACAGGGGGCAAGCAGTACTTC. Protein product: CASSLAGTGGKQYF.

A word on this clone: Additional DNA sequences in this sample encode the identical CDR3. V and J are TRBV6-5 and TRBJ1-1, with 7 positions matching TRBD1. From germline, CDR1 is MNHEY and CDR2 SVGAGI. This CDR3 spans 13 amino acids. V was pared by 6 bases and J by 1 base, with 2 bases of the junction left unmatched. The CDR3 loop is CASSRTGNTEAFF. The CDR3 DNA reads as TGTGCCAGCAGCAGGACAGGGAACACTGAAGCTTTCTTT.

A word on this clone: Other DNA sequences from this sample encode an identical CDR3 as well. The gene calls are TRBV6-6 and TRBJ1-1; D is ambiguous. This CDR3 comprises 12 residues. V was shortened by 4 bases and J by 6 bases, with 9 bases between the two germline ends. Germline CDR1 and CDR2: MNHNY and SVGAGI (reference sequence). This CDR3 is CASSSKSPEAFF. The DNA for the CDR3 is TGTGCCAGCAGTTCGAAAAGCCCTGAAGCTTTCTTT.

The J gene is TRBJ1-4, the V gene TRBV4-1, with 7 nucleotides matching TRBD1. The CDR3 totals 15 residues. V gave up 1 base and J gave up 8 bases; unmatched junction bases: 7. Germline assignment: CDR1 MGHRA and CDR2 YSYEKL. The chain's CDR3 is CASSQGDREREKLFF. For the CDR3, the DNA is TGCGCCAGCAGCCAAGGTGACAGGGAACGCGAAAAACTGTTTTTT.

The chain combines TRBV6-5 with TRBJ2-7, with 10 bases identical to TRBD2. Trimming took 1 base from V and 6 from J; bases not matched to a gene: 3. Germline CDR1 reads MNHEY; CDR2 reads SVGAGI. This CDR3 region has 14 residues. DNA of the CDR3: TGTGCCAGCAGTTACTTACTAGCGGGAACCGAGCAGTACTTC. Translated: CASSYLLAGTEQYF.

As concerns this clone: Other DNA sequences within the sample encode an identical CDR3. The rearrangement links TRBV20-1 to TRBJ2-7; D is unresolved. This CDR3 has 11 amino acids. The V end lost 0 bases, the J end lost 3 bases, and 3 bases lay between the germline ends. Germline loops: CDR1 DFQATT, CDR2 SNEGSKA (reference sequence). CDR3 loop: CSARDGYEQYF. The CDR3 DNA sequence: TGCAGTGCTAGAGATGGCTACGAGCAGTACTTC.

The chain links TRBV9 to TRBJ2-5; TRBD2 matches at 9 bases. The CDR3 length is 16 residues. Trimming cost V 4 bases and J 3 bases; bases outside gene matches: 10. Germline CDR1 SGDLS, CDR2 YYNGEE. The CDR3 loop is CASSPQRASGEETQYF. The CDR3, as DNA: TGTGCCAGCAGCCCTCAAAGAGCTAGCGGGGAAGAGACCCAGTACTTC.

The CDR3 loop reads CASSLGLGTGKGQPQHF. The DNA of the CDR3 is TGTGCCAGCAGCTTGGGGTTAGGGACAGGGAAGGGGCAGCCCCAGCATTTT. The chain combines TRBV5-8 with TRBJ1-5; 9 bases fit TRBD1. J gave up 7 bases and V 0 bases, and 11 bases lay outside the gene matches. The CDR3 length is 17 residues. From germline, CDR1 is SGHTS and CDR2 YDEGEE.

V and J are TRBV7-2 and TRBJ2-5; TRBD2 agrees at 14 bases. Germline V gives CDR1 SGHTA, CDR2 FQGNSA. The CDR3 consists of 16 residues. Losses at the gene ends were 5 bases for V and 7 bases for J; bases not matched to a gene: 9. CDR3 DNA sequence: TGTGCCAGCAGCGAATTTCCCGGGACTAGCGGGGGGACCCAGTACTTC. This encodes CASSEFPGTSGGTQYF.

This rearrangement joins TRBV30 to TRBJ2-7; D might be TRBD1 (5 bases). Germline lookup yields CDR1 GTSNPN and CDR2 SVGIG (reference sequence). This CDR3 is 12 amino acids long. Deletions cut 4 bases from V and 3 bases from J, with 10 bases between. In DNA form, the CDR3 reads TGTGCCTGGATAAGCAGGGACTACGAGCAGTACTTC. This sequence encodes CAWISRDYEQYF.

The DNA of the CDR3 is TGTGCCAGCAGAAAGACGAGCGGAGGCAATCAGCCCCAGCATTTT. Its translation is CASRKTSGGNQPQHF. The chain carries TRBV6-5 and TRBJ1-5; no clear D gene. V gave up 6 bases and J gave up 2 bases, with 14 bases separating them. The CDR3 totals 15 residues. Germline values: CDR1 MNHEY, CDR2 SVGAGI.

The chain couples TRBV5-1 to TRBJ2-5; D not resolved. The CDR3 covers 14 residues. The V end was cut by 1 base, the J end by 2 bases, with 9 bases between. The germline gives CDR1 SGHRS, CDR2 YFSETQ. The CDR3 DNA reads as TGCGCCAGCAGCTTGTGGGGTGGGCAAGAGACCCAGTACTTC. Amino acid sequence: CASSLWGGQETQYF.

The V gene is TRBV7-6, the J gene TRBJ2-3; 8 positions agree with TRBD2. The CDR3 is 17 amino acids. V was pared by 5 bases and J by 4 bases, with 14 bases of the junction left unmatched. The V gene's germline CDR1 is SGHVS and CDR2 FNYEAQ. CDR3: CASSPRGQRGWADTQYF. The CDR3 DNA follows: TGTGCCAGCAGCCCGCGTGGCCAGCGGGGGTGGGCAGATACGCAGTATTTT.

The chain couples TRBV7-8 to TRBJ2-3; no definite D call. V was clipped by 5 bases and J by 5 bases, with 8 bases between them. Per the germline V gene, CDR1 is SGHVS and CDR2 is FQNEAQ. This CDR3 is built from 12 residues. The CDR3 nucleotides read TGTGCCAGCAGCCCCGAGATAGATACGCAGTATTTT. It encodes CASSPEIDTQYF.

The chain has TRBV30 and TRBJ1-2; 8 bases line up with TRBD1. Trimming took 0 bases from V and 4 from J; bases not matched to a gene: 16. CDR3 size: 18 residues. Looked up from germline, CDR1 is GTSNPN and CDR2 is SVGIG (reference sequence). CDR3 protein: CAWSVSLIPGTGVYGYTF. The CDR3 region has the DNA TGTGCCTGGAGTGTATCCCTCATCCCCGGGACAGGCGTCTATGGCTACACCTTC.

The chain has TRBV18 and TRBJ2-5; 10 bases align to TRBD1. The CDR3 covers 16 residues. Trimming removed 2 bases from V and 5 bases from J; junction bases left unmatched: 8. Germline CDR1 KGHSH, CDR2 LQKENI. In DNA form, the CDR3 reads TGTGCCAGCTCACCAGCGCTGGGACAGGGGAGGGAGACCCAGTACTTC. It yields the protein CASSPALGQGRETQYF.

The chain uses TRBV6-4 and TRBJ1-5; no reliable D call. Germline CDR1 and CDR2: MRHNA and SNTAGT. The CDR3 spans 14 residues. V was cut by 4 bases and J by 4 bases, with 11 bases left in between. The chain's CDR3 is CASSVTATNQPQHF. CDR3 sequence (DNA): TGTGCCAGCAGTGTCACAGCGACGAATCAGCCCCAGCATTTT.

Turning to this clone: Other DNA sequences in this sample translate to the same CDR3. V usage is TRBV6-5 and J usage is TRBJ2-2, with 13 bases matching TRBD2. The CDR3 sequence is 15 residues long. Germline loops: CDR1 MNHEY, CDR2 SVGAGI. V trimming: 6 bases; J trimming: 3 bases; junction bases outside the gene matches: 1. In DNA, the CDR3 is TGTGCCAGCAGAGGACTAGCGGGAGACACCGGGGAGCTGTTTTTT. Translated, it gives CASRGLAGDTGELFF.

V usage is TRBV7-2 and J usage is TRBJ1-1; D uncertain. This CDR3 comprises 13 residues. V lost 3 bases and J 4 bases, leaving 9 bases between the germline ends. The germline V gene has CDR1 SGHTA and CDR2 FQGNSA. Here the CDR3 DNA reads TGTGCCAGCAGCTTCGTGGGAGGCACTGAAGCTTTCTTT. This codes for CASSFVGGTEAFF.

V usage is TRBV4-1 and J usage is TRBJ1-6, with TRBD1 as a possible D gene (6 bases). The V and J ends lost 3 bases and 0 bases respectively, with 9 bases between them. The CDR3 has 16 amino acids. The germline CDR1 and CDR2 sequences are MGHRA and YSYEKL. CDR3 nucleotide sequence: TGCGCCAGCAGCCAGGAACAGGGCTCCTATAATTCACCCCTCCACTTT. Amino acids: CASSQEQGSYNSPLHF.

This sequence joins TRBV30 and TRBJ2-2, with a weak D call TRBD1 (5 bases). Trimming left V 5 bases short and J 1 base short, with 14 bases between. Per germline, CDR1 GTSNPN and CDR2 SVGIG (reference sequence). This CDR3 is built from 15 residues. In DNA form, the CDR3 reads TGTGCCTGGGGGGCAGGGTTAAGGAACACCGGGGAGCTGTTTTTT. This codes for CAWGAGLRNTGELFF.

The V gene is TRBV30, the J gene TRBJ2-1; TRBD2 matches 8 bases. Germline CDR1 is GTSNPN and CDR2 is SVGIG (reference sequence). With V trimmed by 0 bases and J by 7 bases, 8 bases remained unmatched. The CDR3 totals 15 residues. CDR3 DNA: TGTGCCTGGAGTGTATACCGGGGGGGCCATAATGAGCAGTTCTTC. Protein: CAWSVYRGGHNEQFF.

The CDR3 sequence is CASSGQGFTEAFF. CDR3 coding DNA: TGTGCCAGCAGCGGACAGGGGTTCACTGAAGCTTTCTTT. This rearrangement joins TRBV11-1 to TRBJ1-1; the match to TRBD1 covers 9 bases. The CDR3 totals 13 residues. V gave up 5 bases and J gave up 4 bases; unmatched junction bases: 2. CDR1 and CDR2 from the germline V gene are SGHAT and FQDESV (reference sequence).

The chain is built from TRBV19 and TRBJ2-5; 7 nucleotides align to TRBD1. The germline gives CDR1 LNHDA, CDR2 SQIVND (reference sequence). Trimming at V came to 9 bases and at J to 5 bases, leaving 12 bases not matched to a gene. The CDR3 spans 14 residues. CDR3 sequence (DNA): TGTGCCAGCGCCGGGACAGCCAAGGGGGAGACCCAGTACTTC. It encodes CASAGTAKGETQYF.